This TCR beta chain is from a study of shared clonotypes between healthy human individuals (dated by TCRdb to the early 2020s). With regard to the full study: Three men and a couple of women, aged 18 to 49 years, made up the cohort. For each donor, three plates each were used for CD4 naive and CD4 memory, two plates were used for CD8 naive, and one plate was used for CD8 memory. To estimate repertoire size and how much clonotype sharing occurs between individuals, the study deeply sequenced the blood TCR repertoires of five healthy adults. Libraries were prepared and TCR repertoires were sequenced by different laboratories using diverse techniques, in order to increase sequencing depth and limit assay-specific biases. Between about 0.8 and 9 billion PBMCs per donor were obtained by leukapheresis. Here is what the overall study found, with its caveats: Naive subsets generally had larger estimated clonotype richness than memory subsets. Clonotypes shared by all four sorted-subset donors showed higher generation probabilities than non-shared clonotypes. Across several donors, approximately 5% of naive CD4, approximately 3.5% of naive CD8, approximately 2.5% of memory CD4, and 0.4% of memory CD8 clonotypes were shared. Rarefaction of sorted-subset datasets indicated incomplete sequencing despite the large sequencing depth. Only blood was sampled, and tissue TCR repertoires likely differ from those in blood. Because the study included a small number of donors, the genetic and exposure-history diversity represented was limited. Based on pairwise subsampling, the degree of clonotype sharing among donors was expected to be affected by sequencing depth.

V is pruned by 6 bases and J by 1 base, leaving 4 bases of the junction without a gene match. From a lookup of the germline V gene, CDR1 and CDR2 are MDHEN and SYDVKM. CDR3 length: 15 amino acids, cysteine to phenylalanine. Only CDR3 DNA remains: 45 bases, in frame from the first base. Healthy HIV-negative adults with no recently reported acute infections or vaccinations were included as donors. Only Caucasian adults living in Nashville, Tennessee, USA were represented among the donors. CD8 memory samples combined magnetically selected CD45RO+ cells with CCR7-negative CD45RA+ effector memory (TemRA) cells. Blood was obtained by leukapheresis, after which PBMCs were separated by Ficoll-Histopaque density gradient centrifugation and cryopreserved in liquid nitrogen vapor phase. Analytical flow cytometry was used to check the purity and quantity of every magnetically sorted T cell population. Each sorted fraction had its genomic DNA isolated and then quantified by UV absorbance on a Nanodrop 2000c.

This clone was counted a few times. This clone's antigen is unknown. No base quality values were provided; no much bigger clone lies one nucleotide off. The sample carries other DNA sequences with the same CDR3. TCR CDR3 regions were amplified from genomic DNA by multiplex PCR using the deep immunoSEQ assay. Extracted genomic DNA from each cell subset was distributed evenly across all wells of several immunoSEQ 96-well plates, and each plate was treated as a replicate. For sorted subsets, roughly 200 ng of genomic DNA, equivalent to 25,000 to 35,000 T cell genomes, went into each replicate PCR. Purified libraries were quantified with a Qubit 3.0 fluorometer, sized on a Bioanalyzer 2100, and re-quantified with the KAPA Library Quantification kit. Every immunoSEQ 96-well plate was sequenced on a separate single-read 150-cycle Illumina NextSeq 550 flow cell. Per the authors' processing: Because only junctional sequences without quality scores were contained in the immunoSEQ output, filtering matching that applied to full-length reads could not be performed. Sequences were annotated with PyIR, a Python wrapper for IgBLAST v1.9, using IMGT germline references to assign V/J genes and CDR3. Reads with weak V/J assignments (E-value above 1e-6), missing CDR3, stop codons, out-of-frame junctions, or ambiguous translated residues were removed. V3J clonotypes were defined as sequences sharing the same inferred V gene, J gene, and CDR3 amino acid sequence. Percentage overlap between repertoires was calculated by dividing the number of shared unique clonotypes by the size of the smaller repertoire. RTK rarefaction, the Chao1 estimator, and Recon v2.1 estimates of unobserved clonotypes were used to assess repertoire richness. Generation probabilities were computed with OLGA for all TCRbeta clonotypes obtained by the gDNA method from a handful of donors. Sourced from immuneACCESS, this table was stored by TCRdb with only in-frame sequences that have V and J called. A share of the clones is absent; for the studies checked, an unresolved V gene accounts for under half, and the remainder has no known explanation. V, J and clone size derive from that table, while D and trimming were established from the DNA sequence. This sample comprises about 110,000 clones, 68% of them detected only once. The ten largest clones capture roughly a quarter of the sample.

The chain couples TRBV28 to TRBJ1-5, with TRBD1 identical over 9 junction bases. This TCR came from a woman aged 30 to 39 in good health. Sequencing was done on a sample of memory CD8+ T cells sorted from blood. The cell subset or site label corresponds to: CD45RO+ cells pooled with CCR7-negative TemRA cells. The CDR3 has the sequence CASSPTGGSNQPQHF. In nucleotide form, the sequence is TGTGCCAGCAGCCCTACAGGGGGCAGCAATCAGCCCCAGCATTTT.